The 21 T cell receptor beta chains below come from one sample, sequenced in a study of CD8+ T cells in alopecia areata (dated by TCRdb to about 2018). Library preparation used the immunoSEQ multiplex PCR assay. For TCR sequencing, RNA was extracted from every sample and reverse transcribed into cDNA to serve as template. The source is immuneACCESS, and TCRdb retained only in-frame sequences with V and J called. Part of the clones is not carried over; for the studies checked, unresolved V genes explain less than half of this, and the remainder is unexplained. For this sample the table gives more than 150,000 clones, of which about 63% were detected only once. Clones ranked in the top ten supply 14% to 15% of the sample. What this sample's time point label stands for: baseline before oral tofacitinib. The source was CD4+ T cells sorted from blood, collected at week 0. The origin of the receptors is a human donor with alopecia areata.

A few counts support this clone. This chain's CDR3 is CSVERGYQFGYTF. CDR3 DNA sequence: TGCAGCGTTGAGCGGGGGTATCAGTTTGGCTACACCTTC. The chain employs TRBV29-1 and TRBJ1-2; D is possibly TRBD1 (5 bases). This CDR3 has 13 amino acids. V was trimmed by 3 bases and J by 7 bases, leaving 15 bases between them. The germline gives CDR1 SQVTM, CDR2 ANQGSEA. Supplemented by reference TRBV29-1 and TRBJ1-2, the full variable domain reads SAVISQKPSRDICQRGTSLTIQCQVDSQVTMMFWYRQQPGQSLTLIATANQGSEATYESGFVIDKFPISRPNLTFSTLTVSNMSPEDSSIYLCSVERGYQFGYTFGSGTRLTVV.

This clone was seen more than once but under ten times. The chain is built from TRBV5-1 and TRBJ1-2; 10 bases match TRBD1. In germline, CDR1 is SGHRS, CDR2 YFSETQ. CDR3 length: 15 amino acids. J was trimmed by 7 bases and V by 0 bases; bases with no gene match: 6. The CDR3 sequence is CASSLDSTGGPGYTF. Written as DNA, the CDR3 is TGCGCCAGCAGCTTGGATTCGACAGGGGGCCCTGGCTACACCTTC. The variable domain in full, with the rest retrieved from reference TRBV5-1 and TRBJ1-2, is KAGVTQTPRYLIKTRGQQVTLSCSPISGHRSVSWYQQTPGQGLQFLFEYFSETQRNKGNFPGRFSGRQFSNSRSEMNVSTLELGDSALYLCASSLDSTGGPGYTFGSGTRLTVV.

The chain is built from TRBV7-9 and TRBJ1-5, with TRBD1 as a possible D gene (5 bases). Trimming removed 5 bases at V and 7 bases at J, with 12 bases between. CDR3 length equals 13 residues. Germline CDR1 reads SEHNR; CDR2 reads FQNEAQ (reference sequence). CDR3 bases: TGTGCCAGCAGCCTGTCACAGGCGCAGCCCCAGCATTTT. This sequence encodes CASSLSQAQPQHF. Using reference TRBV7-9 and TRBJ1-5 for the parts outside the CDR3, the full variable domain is DTGVSQNPRHKITKRGQNVTFRCDPISEHNRLYWYRQTLGQGPEFLTYFQNEAQLEKSRLLSDRFSAERPKGSFSTLEIQRTEQGDSAMYLCASSLSQAQPQHFGDGTRLSIL.

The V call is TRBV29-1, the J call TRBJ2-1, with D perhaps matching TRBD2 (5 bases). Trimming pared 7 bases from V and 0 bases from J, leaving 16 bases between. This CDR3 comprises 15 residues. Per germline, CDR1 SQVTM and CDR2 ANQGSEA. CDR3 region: CSGAPSISSYNEQFF. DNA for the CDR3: TGCAGCGGTGCCCCTAGCATAAGCTCCTACAATGAGCAGTTCTTC.

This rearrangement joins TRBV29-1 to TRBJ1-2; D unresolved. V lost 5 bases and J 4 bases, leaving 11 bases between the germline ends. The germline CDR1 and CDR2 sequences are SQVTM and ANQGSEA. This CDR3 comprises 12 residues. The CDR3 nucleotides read TGCAGCGTTCAAGGCAGGACCTATGGCTACACCTTC. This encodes CSVQGRTYGYTF.

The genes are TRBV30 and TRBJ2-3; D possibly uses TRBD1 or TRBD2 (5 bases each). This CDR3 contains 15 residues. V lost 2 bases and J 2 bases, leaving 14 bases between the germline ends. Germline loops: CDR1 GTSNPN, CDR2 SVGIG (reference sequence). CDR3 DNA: TGTGCCTGGAGTATGGGACCCCTCAACACAGATACGCAGTATTTT. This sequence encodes CAWSMGPLNTDTQYF.

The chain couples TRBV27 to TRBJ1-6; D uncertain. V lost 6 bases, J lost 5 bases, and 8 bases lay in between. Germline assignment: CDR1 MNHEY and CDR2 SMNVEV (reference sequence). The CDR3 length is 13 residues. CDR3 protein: CASRRWDNSPLHF. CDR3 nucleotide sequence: TGTGCCAGCAGGAGGTGGGATAATTCACCCCTCCACTTT.

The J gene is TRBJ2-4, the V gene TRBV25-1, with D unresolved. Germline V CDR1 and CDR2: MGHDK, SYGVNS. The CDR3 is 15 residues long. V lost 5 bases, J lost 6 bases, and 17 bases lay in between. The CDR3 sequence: CASSSYISEGNIQYF. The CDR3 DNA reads TGTGCCAGCAGTAGTTATATAAGCGAAGGAAACATTCAGTACTTC.

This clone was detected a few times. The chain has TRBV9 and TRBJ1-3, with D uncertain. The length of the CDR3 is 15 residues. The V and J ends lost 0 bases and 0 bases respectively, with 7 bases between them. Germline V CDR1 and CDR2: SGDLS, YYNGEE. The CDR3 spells CASSVGGYSGNTIYF. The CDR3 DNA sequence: TGTGCCAGCAGCGTAGGCGGATACTCTGGAAACACCATATATTTT.

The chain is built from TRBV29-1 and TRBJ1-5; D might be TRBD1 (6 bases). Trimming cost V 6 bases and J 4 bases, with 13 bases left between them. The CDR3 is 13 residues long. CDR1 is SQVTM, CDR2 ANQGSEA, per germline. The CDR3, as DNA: TGCAGCGTCAAAGGTACAGGGAATCAGCCCCAGCATTTT. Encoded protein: CSVKGTGNQPQHF.

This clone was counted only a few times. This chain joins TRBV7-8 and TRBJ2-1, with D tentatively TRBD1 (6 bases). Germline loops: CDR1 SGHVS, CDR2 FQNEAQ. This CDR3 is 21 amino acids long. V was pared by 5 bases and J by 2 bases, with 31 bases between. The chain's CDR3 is CASSIGSFIYTGHQTYNEQFF. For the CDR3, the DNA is TGTGCCAGCAGCATAGGTTCCTTCATTTACACGGGACATCAAACCTACAATGAGCAGTTCTTC.

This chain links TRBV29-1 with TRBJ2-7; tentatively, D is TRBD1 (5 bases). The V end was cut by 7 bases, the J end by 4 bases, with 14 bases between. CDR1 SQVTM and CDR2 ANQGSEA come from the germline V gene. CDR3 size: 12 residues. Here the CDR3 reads CSGLDRGYEQYF. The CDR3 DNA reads TGCAGCGGCCTCGATAGGGGATACGAGCAGTACTTC.

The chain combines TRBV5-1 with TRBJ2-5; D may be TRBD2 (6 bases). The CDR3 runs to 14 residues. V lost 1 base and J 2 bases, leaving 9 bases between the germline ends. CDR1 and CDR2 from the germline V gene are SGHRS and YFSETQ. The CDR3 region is CASSLSSVQETQYF. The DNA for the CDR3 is TGCGCCAGCAGCTTGTCTAGCGTGCAAGAGACCCAGTACTTC.

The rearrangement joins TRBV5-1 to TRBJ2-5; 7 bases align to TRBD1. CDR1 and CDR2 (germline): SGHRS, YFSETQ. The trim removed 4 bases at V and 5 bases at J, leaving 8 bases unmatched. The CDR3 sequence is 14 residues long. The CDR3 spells CASSKDRSGETQYF. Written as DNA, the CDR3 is TGCGCCAGCAGCAAGGACAGGTCGGGGGAGACCCAGTACTTC.

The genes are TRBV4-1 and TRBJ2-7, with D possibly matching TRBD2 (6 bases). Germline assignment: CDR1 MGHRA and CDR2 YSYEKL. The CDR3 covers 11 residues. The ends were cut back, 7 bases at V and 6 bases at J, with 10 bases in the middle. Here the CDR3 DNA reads TGCGCCAGCAAGGGAGGTCCCGAGCAGTACTTC. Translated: CASKGGPEQYF.

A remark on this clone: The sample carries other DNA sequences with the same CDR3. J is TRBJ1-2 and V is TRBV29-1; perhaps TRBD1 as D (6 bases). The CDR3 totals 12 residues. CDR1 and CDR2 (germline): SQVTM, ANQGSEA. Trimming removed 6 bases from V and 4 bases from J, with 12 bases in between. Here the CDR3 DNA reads TGCAGCGTAGCAGGGGCCTCCTATGGCTACACCTTC. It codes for CSVAGASYGYTF.

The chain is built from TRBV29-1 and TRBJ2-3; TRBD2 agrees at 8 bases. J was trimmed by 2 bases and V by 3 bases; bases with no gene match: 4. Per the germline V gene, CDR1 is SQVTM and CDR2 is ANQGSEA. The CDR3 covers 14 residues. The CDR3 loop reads CSVDAGGYTDTQYF. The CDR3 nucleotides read TGCAGCGTTGACGCGGGGGGTTACACAGATACGCAGTATTTT.

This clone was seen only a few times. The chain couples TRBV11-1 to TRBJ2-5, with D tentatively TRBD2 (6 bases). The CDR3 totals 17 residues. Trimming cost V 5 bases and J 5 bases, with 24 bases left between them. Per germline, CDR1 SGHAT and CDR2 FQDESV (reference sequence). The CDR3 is CASSSALGGVGPETQYF. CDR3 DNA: TGTGCCAGCAGCAGCGCGCTAGGAGGGGTTGGGCCGGAGACCCAGTACTTC.

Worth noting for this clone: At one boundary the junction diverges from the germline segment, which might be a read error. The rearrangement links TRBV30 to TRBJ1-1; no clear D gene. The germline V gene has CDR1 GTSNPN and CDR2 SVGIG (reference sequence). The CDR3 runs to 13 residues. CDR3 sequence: CAWSPSLNTGAFF. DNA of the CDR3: TGTGCCTGGAGTCCGAGCTTGAACACTGGAGCTTTCTTT.

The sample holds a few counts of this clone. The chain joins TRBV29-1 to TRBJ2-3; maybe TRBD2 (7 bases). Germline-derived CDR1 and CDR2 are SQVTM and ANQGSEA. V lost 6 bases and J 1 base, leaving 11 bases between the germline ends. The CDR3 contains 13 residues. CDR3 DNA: TGCAGCGTAAGGGGGGGCCGCACAGATACGCAGTATTTT. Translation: CSVRGGRTDTQYF.

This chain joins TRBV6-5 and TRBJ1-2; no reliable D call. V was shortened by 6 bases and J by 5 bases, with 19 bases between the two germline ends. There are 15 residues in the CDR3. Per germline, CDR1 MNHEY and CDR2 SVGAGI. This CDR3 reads CASSPGWGIGYGYTF. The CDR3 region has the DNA TGTGCCAGCAGCCCCGGGTGGGGAATTGGATATGGCTACACCTTC.